The T cell receptor beta chain described here comes from a study of cytomegalovirus exposure and HLA in healthy donors. Study results and limitations: Productive rates of about 90% or about 30% were seen for most TCR beta V segments in an earlier analysis. Roughly 170 TCR beta chains were listed as cytomegalovirus-associated.

Healthy donors of bone marrow made up the group. The study ran its PCR with 60 Vbeta and 13 Jbeta primers. The repertoire was sequenced with immunoSEQ multiplex PCR; TCRdb's copy has only in-frame clones and lacks some. The sample holds approximately 220,000 clones; approximately 79% are singletons and the top ten take more than 1.5%. On this clone itself: What it binds is unknown.

From germline, CDR1 is MDHEN and CDR2 SYDVKM. Trimming left V 7 bases short and J 2 bases short, with 18 bases between. This CDR3 region has 15 residues. Material: PBMCs. This chain uses TRBV28 with TRBJ2-7; perhaps TRBD1 as D (5 bases). The TCR sequence derives from a young man in good health and CMV-seronegative. The CDR3 loop is CASTPVGLKAYEQYF. The CDR3 DNA reads TGTGCCAGCACCCCGGTGGGGCTTAAGGCCTACGAGCAGTACTTC.